Below are 19 T cell receptor beta chains sequenced from a single sample in a study of blood T cell repertoires in COVID-19. TCRdb's table, derived via immunoSEQ multiplex PCR, lists solely in-frame clones and lacks some. This sample has roughly 300,000 clones, with over 75% found just once. The specimen was PBMCs or T cells enriched from blood (not recorded which). These receptors came from a young woman who had recovered from COVID-19.

V and J are TRBV2 and TRBJ2-3, with D unresolved. The V gene's germline CDR1 is SNHLY and CDR2 FYNNEI. V dropped 7 bases and J dropped 1 base, with 9 bases sitting between them. This CDR3 has 13 residues. The CDR3: CASMFTGTDTQYF. CDR3 DNA: TGTGCCAGCATGTTCACTGGCACAGATACGCAGTATTTT.

The gene calls are TRBV11-2 and TRBJ2-3, with D possibly TRBD1 on 5 matching bases. The CDR3 totals 15 residues. Germline values: CDR1 SGHAT, CDR2 FQNNGV. The V gene lost 0 bases and the J gene lost 2 bases, with 9 bases spanning the gap. The CDR3 is CASSLDRQNTDTQYF. CDR3 nucleotides: TGTGCCAGCAGCTTAGATAGACAGAACACAGATACGCAGTATTTT.

V is TRBV12-5 and J is TRBJ2-5, with D possibly matching TRBD2 (6 bases). V was clipped by 0 bases and J by 4 bases, with 12 bases between them. This CDR3 is 15 amino acids long. Germline V gives CDR1 LGHNT, CDR2 FRNRAP. CDR3 region: CASGLVYGSRETQYF. In nucleotides, the CDR3 is TGTGCTAGTGGTTTGGTATACGGGAGTCGAGAGACCCAGTACTTC.

This chain connects TRBV5-4 to TRBJ2-2; weak D call: TRBD2 (6 bases). The CDR3 has 15 residues. Germline V gene sequence: CDR1 SGHNT, CDR2 YYREEE (reference sequence). V lost 4 bases and J 3 bases, leaving 13 bases between the germline ends. The CDR3 DNA reads as TGTGCCAGCAGCCGGGGTAGCGGATACACCGGGGAGCTGTTTTTT. It translates to CASSRGSGYTGELFF.

The rearrangement joins TRBV27 to TRBJ1-1, with D unclear. The CDR3 runs 13 residues. Germline assignment: CDR1 MNHEY and CDR2 SMNVEV (reference sequence). V lost 3 bases and J 7 bases, leaving 12 bases between the germline ends. For the CDR3, the DNA is TGTGCCAGCAGTTTCACCCCTATCCTTGAAGCTTTCTTT. Protein: CASSFTPILEAFF.

The chain has TRBV15 and TRBJ1-1; 7 positions match TRBD1. V lost 6 bases to trimming and J lost 4 bases; unmatched junction nucleotides: 8. From germline, CDR1 is LNHNV and CDR2 YYDKDF (reference sequence). CDR3 size: 14 residues. CDR3 in DNA: TGTGCCACCAGGGTAGATACAGGGGCCACTGAAGCTTTCTTT. Translated, it gives CATRVDTGATEAFF.

This chain uses TRBV28 with TRBJ2-7, with 8 bases that match TRBD1. Germline loops: CDR1 MDHEN, CDR2 SYDVKM. This CDR3 has 14 amino acids. J gave up 6 bases and V 5 bases, and 9 bases lay outside the gene matches. The CDR3 loop reads CASSRQGPLSEQYF. The CDR3, as DNA: TGTGCCAGCAGTAGACAGGGGCCCCTTTCCGAGCAGTACTTC.

The chain combines TRBV6-5 with TRBJ1-5; D uncertain. V lost 6 bases, J lost 7 bases, and 13 bases lay in between. The CDR3 extends over 13 amino acids. CDR1 and CDR2 (germline): MNHEY, SVGAGI. CDR3 DNA sequence: TGTGCCAGCAGGATCAGCGGGGAACAGCCCCAGCATTTT. Amino acids: CASRISGEQPQHF.

J is TRBJ1-4 and V is TRBV15; D ambiguous. Trimming shortened V by 0 bases and J by 0 bases, and 5 bases separated the two germline ends. Germline V lookup: CDR1 LNHNV, CDR2 YYDKDF (reference sequence). The CDR3 extends over 15 amino acids. CDR3 sequence (DNA): TGTGCCACCAGCAGAGAGGGAGCAACTAATGAAAAACTGTTTTTT. Translating it yields CATSREGATNEKLFF. Together with reference TRBV15 and TRBJ1-4, the CDR3 gives the full variable domain: DAMVIQNPRYQVTQFGKPVTLSCSQTLNHNVMYWYQQKSSQAPKLLFHYYDKDFNNEADTPDNFQSRRPNTSFCFLDIRSPGLGDTAMYLCATSREGATNEKLFFGSGTQLSVL.

The chain has TRBV2 and TRBJ1-2; 7 bases fit TRBD1. V was clipped by 9 bases and J by 4 bases; unmatched bases: 8. The length of the CDR3 is 13 residues. Germline V gene sequence: CDR1 SNHLY, CDR2 FYNNEI. The CDR3 bases are TGTGCCAGAACGACAGGGTCGGGCTATGGCTACACCTTC. Amino acids: CARTTGSGYGYTF.

The chain uses TRBV5-1 and TRBJ2-3; D might be TRBD1 (5 bases). V shed 0 bases and J shed 6 bases, with 17 bases lying between them. The CDR3 runs to 16 residues. Germline V gives CDR1 SGHRS, CDR2 YFSETQ. The CDR3 bases are TGCGCCAGCAGCTTGGGAGGTTCAGCAGGGTCCGATACGCAGTATTTT. As protein: CASSLGGSAGSDTQYF.

The chain uses TRBV3-1 (or the pseudogene TRBV3-2) and TRBJ2-1; 7 nucleotides line up with TRBD2. CDR1 is LGHDT and CDR2 is YNNKEL in the germline V gene (reference sequence). The CDR3 extends over 14 amino acids. Trimming took 4 bases from V and 4 from J; bases not matched to a gene: 4. The CDR3 here is CASSPKGLYNEQFF. The CDR3, as DNA: TGTGCCAGCAGCCCGAAGGGACTATACAATGAGCAGTTCTTC.

The chain recombines TRBV15 with TRBJ1-6, with D hard to call. CDR3 length: 12 amino acids. The V and J ends lost 1 base and 9 bases respectively, with 4 bases between them. Germline CDR1 and CDR2: LNHNV and YYDKDF (reference sequence). The CDR3 is CATSRAGSPLHF. The CDR3, as DNA: TGTGCCACCAGCAGAGCGGGTTCACCCCTCCACTTT. The full variable domain, its missing parts supplied by reference TRBV15 and TRBJ1-6, is DAMVIQNPRYQVTQFGKPVTLSCSQTLNHNVMYWYQQKSSQAPKLLFHYYDKDFNNEADTPDNFQSRRPNTSFCFLDIRSPGLGDTAMYLCATSRAGSPLHFGNGTRLTVT.

The rearrangement links TRBV7-6 to TRBJ2-3; D possibly corresponds to TRBD2 (5 bases). Germline V gives CDR1 SGHVS, CDR2 FNYEAQ. Trimming pared 3 bases from V and 0 bases from J, leaving 10 bases between. The CDR3 is 15 residues long. CDR3 nucleotide sequence: TGTGCCAGCAGCTTCTTAGCGTCTAGCACAGATACGCAGTATTTT. The encoded protein is CASSFLASSTDTQYF.

This clone was seen once. This sequence joins TRBV7-9 and TRBJ1-1; D is undetermined. Germline V gene data show CDR1 as SEHNR and CDR2 as FQNEAQ (reference sequence). With 6 bases removed from V and 4 bases from J, the gap between germline ends came to 12 bases. The CDR3 runs to 13 residues. The CDR3 here is CASRIEGGTEAFF. CDR3 DNA: TGTGCCAGCAGGATTGAGGGAGGCACTGAAGCTTTCTTT.

This chain uses TRBV6-5 with TRBJ2-2; the match to TRBD1 covers 9 bases. Trimming took 6 bases from V and 9 from J; bases not matched to a gene: 11. There are 15 residues in the CDR3. Per germline, CDR1 MNHEY and CDR2 SVGAGI. CDR3 DNA sequence: TGTGCCAGCAGGCCGGACAGGGGAGCTCTTTGGGAGCTGTTTTTT. This sequence encodes CASRPDRGALWELFF.

The V and J genes are TRBV9 and TRBJ2-7, with D perhaps TRBD1 (6 bases). Germline CDR1 SGDLS, CDR2 YYNGEE. V lost 3 bases to trimming and J lost 4 bases, with 14 bases between them. The CDR3 sequence is 14 residues long. The CDR3 sequence is CASSANLDRYEQYF. CDR3 DNA sequence: TGTGCCAGCAGCGCAAATTTAGACAGGTACGAGCAGTACTTC.

This chain joins TRBV12-5 and TRBJ2-7; 9 bases line up with TRBD1. The trim removed 5 bases at V and 5 bases at J, leaving 10 bases unmatched. The CDR3 extends over 15 amino acids. Germline values: CDR1 LGHNT, CDR2 FRNRAP. The CDR3 protein is CASGVPRDRVDEQYF. The CDR3 DNA sequence: TGTGCTAGTGGTGTCCCCCGGGACAGGGTTGACGAGCAGTACTTC.

The V gene is TRBV28, the J gene TRBJ2-6; TRBD1 aligns across 9 bases. The ends lost 6 bases at V and 4 bases at J; junction bases unmatched: 10. The CDR3 is made up of 17 amino acids. Germline values: CDR1 MDHEN, CDR2 SYDVKM. This CDR3 is CASRYRGRWEGANVLTF. CDR3 in DNA: TGTGCCAGCAGATACAGGGGGCGCTGGGAAGGGGCCAACGTCCTGACTTTC. The complete variable domain, with remaining parts taken from reference TRBV28 and TRBJ2-6, reads DVKVTQSSRYLVKRTGEKVFLECVQDMDHENMFWYRQDPGLGLRLIYFSYDVKMKEKGDIPEGYSVSREKKERFSLILESASTNQTSMYLCASRYRGRWEGANVLTFGAGSRLTVL.